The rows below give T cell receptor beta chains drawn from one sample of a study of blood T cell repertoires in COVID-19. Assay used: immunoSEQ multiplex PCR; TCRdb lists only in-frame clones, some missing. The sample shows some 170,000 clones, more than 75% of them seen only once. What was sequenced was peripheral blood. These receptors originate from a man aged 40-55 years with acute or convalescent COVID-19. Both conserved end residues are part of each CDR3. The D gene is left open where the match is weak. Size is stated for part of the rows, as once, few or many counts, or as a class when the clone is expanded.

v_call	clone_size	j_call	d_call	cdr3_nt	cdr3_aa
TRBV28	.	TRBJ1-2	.	TGTGCCAGCAGGCCCAGGGTTGCTGGCTACACCTTC	CASRPRVAGYTF
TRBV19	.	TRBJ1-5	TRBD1	TGTGCCAGCAGCCAGGACAGGTTTAATCAGCCCCAGCATTTT	CASSQDRFNQPQHF
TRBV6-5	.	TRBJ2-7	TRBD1	TGTGCCAGCAGTTACCGGGACAGATACGAGCAGTACTTC	CASSYRDRYEQYF
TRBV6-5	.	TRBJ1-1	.	TGTGCCAGCAGTAGGACTAACACTGAAGCTTTCTTT	CASSRTNTEAFF
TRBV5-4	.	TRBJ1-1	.	TGTGCCAGCAGCTTGGTACCCGAAGAGGAAGCTTTCTTT	CASSLVPEEEAFF
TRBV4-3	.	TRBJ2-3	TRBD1	TGCGCCAGCAGCCAAGATGACAGGGGGCGCACAGATACGCAGTATTTT	CASSQDDRGRTDTQYF
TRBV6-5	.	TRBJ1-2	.	TGTGCCAGCAGTTTATGGAGGGGTAACTATGGCTACACCTTC	CASSLWRGNYGYTF
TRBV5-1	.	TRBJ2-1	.	TGCGCCAGCAGCTTGGTCGACAGAGAGCAGTTCTTC	CASSLVDREQFF
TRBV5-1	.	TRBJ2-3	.	TGCGCCAGCAGCCAGGGGCCGGGCACAGATACGCAGTATTTT	CASSQGPGTDTQYF
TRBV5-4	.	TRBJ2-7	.	TGTGCCAGCAGCTTGGGTATTACCTACGAGCAGTACTTC	CASSLGITYEQYF
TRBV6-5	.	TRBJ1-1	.	TGTGCCTCCGGCTCGAGGATGAACACTGAAGCTTTCTTT	CASGSRMNTEAFF
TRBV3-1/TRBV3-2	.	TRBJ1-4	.	TGTGCCAGCAGCCAAGATCGGGGACTTGGCTTGGAAAAACTGTTTTTT	CASSQDRGLGLEKLFF
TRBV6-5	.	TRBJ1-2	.	TGTGCCAGCAGTCCGGGACACCTGAACTATGGCTACACCTTC	CASSPGHLNYGYTF
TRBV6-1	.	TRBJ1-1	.	TGTGCCAGCAGTGAGAGCGGGAGCACTGAAGCTTTCTTT	CASSESGSTEAFF
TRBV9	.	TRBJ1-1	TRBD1	TGTGCCAGCAGCCCGGAGACAGGGGAGAACACTGAAGCTTTCTTT	CASSPETGENTEAFF
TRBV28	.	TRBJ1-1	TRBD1	TGTGCCAGCAGTTTATCCGACGCAGGGGGCTGGAACACTGAAGCTTTCTTT	CASSLSDAGGWNTEAFF
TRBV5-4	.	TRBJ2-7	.	TGTGCCAGCAGCGAGGGGACTCGGAACGAGCAGTACTTC	CASSEGTRNEQYF
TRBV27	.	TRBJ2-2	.	TGTGCCAGCAGTTTCGGCGGCGGAGCCGGGGAGCTGTTTTTT	CASSFGGGAGELFF
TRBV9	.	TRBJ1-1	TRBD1	TGTGCCAGCAGCACGGACAGGTGGGACCCTGCTGCTTTCTTT	CASSTDRWDPAAFF
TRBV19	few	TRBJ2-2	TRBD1	TGTGCCAGTAGGACCGGGACAGGGAAAGCGAACACCGGGGAGCTGTTTTTT	CASRTGTGKANTGELFF
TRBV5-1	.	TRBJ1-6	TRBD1	TGCGCCAGCAGCGCCACAGGGGATTTGGGTTCACCCCTCCACTTT	CASSATGDLGSPLHF
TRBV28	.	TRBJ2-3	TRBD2	TGTGCCAGCAGTTCTCGCTTTAGCGGGGGGGCGGGGGATACGCAGTATTTT	CASSSRFSGGAGDTQYF
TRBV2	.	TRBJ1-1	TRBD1	TGTGCCAGCAGTGAATGGGACAGGGACACTGAAGCTTTCTTT	CASSEWDRDTEAFF
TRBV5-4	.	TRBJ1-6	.	TGTGCCAGCAGCCGCGATCGGGGGTCTATTAATTCACCCCTCCACTTT	CASSRDRGSINSPLHF
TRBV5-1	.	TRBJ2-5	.	TGCGCCAGCAGCCTTAGGAACCCCGGGGAGACCCAGTACTTC	CASSLRNPGETQYF
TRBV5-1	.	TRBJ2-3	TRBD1	TGCGCCAGCAGCTTGGCTGCAAGGGGGCACCCAGATACGCAGTATTTT	CASSLAARGHPDTQYF
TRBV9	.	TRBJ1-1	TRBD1	TGTGCCAGCAGCCCTACAGGGGGGGCGGATGGTGAAGCTTTCTTT	CASSPTGGADGEAFF
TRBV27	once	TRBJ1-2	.	TGTGCCAGCAGTTCCGACTCCCACGGGGGCTATGGCTACACCTTC	CASSSDSHGGYGYTF
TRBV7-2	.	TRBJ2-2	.	TGTGCCAGCACTGAACAGGCAGGGGCGAACACCGGGGAGCTGTTTTTT	CASTEQAGANTGELFF
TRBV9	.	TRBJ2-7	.	TGTGCCAGCAGCGCAGGGGTGGGCGAGCAGTACTTC	CASSAGVGEQYF
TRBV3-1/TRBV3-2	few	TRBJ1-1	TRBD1	TGTGCCAGCAGCCAACTATCGACAGGGGGTAAAGCTTTCTTT	CASSQLSTGGKAFF
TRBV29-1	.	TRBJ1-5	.	TGCAGCTGGGCTGGTCAGCCCCAGCATTTT	CSWAGQPQHF
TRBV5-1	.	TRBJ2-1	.	TGCGCCAGCAGCTTGGACGCAGGGGCCGGGGACAATGAGCAGTTCTTC	CASSLDAGAGDNEQFF
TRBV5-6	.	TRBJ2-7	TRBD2	TGTGCCAGCAGCCCGGGGGGGAGGGACTACGAGCAGTACTTC	CASSPGGRDYEQYF
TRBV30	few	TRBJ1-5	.	TGTGCCTGGAGTGTACCCGGGAGCCGCAATCAGCCCCAGCATTTT	CAWSVPGSRNQPQHF
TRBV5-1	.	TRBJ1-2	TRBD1	TGCGCCAGCAGCTTATCCGGGACAGGGGTTGGCTACACCTTC	CASSLSGTGVGYTF
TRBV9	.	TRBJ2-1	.	TGTGCCAGCAGCCTATGGGGGGGGGTCCCCAGGGGCTCCTACAATGAGCAGTTCTTC	CASSLWGGVPRGSYNEQFF
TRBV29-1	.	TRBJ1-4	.	TGCAGCGCGGCGGACAGTACTCAGGAAAAACTGTTTTTT	CSAADSTQEKLFF
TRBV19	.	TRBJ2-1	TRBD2	TGTGCCAGTAGTTTTGGGGGGAGGGCGAATAGTGTCAATGAGCAGTTCTTC	CASSFGGRANSVNEQFF
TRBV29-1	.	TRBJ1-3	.	TGCAGCGTTGAGGGCAACTCTGGAAACACCATATATTTT	CSVEGNSGNTIYF
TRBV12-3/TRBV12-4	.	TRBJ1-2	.	TGTGCCAGCAGCCCTGACACCCACTATGGCTACACCTTC	CASSPDTHYGYTF
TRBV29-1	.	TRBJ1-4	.	TGCAGCGTTTCCCAGGGCGGCCAGCCGGGTGAAAAACTGTTTTTT	CSVSQGGQPGEKLFF
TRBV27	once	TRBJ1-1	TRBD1	TGTGCCAGCACCGAGAATGGACAGGGTGAAGCTTTCTTT	CASTENGQGEAFF
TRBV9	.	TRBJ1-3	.	TGTGCCAGCAGCGGGGGACAACGCTCTGGAAACACCATATATTTT	CASSGGQRSGNTIYF
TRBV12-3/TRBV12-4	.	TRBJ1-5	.	TGTGCCAGCAGTCTCGGACAGAATCAGCCCCAGCATTTT	CASSLGQNQPQHF
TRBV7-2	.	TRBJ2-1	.	TGTGCCAGCAGCTCCATCGACTGGGGCGATGAGCAGTTCTTC	CASSSIDWGDEQFF
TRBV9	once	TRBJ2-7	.	TGTGCCAGCAGCGTAGTAGGGACTCTGCGCGAGCAGTACTTC	CASSVVGTLREQYF
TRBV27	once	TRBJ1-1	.	TGTGCCAGCAGTCCCCTCGGGGGAGTCGGCACTGAAGCTTTCTTT	CASSPLGGVGTEAFF
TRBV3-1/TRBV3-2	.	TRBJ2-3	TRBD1	TGTGCCAGCAGCCGACGGGACAGAGGCACAGATACGCAGTATTTT	CASSRRDRGTDTQYF
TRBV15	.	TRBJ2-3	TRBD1	TGTGCCACCAGCACCACAGGGGGCTCAGATACGCAGTATTTT	CATSTTGGSDTQYF
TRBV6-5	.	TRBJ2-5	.	TGTGCCAGCAGTTGGGGTCAGGGAGGAGAGACCCAGTACTTC	CASSWGQGGETQYF
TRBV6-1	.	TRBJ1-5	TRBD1	TGTGCCAGCAGTGAGGGGACAGTTGGAGGCAATCAGCCCCAGCATTTT	CASSEGTVGGNQPQHF
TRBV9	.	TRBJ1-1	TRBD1	TGTGCCAGCAGCGCGGACAGGGCCCATCCTAACACTGAAGCTTTCTTT	CASSADRAHPNTEAFF